The following is a T cell receptor (beta chain) sequence with its context. J was trimmed by 2 bases and V by 4 bases; bases with no gene match: 9. Per the germline V gene, CDR1 is GTSNPN and CDR2 is SVGIG (reference sequence). This CDR3 is 17 amino acids long. The data belong to a study of blood T cell repertoires in COVID-19. Across the whole study: Both acute and convalescent COVID-19 samples were obtained from the United States, Italy and Spain. Sources were T cells, B-cell-depleted T cells, or PBMCs; the material itself was cDNA or gDNA.

Authors' processing steps: Nucleated cell counts were estimated from reference gene primer amplification. Using immunoSEQ multiplex PCR, the repertoire was profiled, and TCRdb retains in-frame clones only, with some absent. V, J and clone size are those of that table, while D and trimming were read from the DNA. The data contain approximately 89,000 clones, roughly four fifths of them singletons. The TCR comes from a human donor in a cohort sampled during active COVID-19. The chain combines TRBV30 with TRBJ2-7; 15 nucleotides match TRBD2. The sequenced material came from peripheral blood. As DNA, the CDR3 is TGTGCCTGGACCGGGACTAGCGGGGGGCCTAGGCCCTACGAGCAGTACTTC. It yields the protein CAWTGTSGGPRPYEQYF.